What follows describes a single T cell receptor beta chain. Its target is not known. This sample is drawn from a study of cytomegalovirus exposure and HLA in healthy donors. The PCR made use of 60 Vbeta and 13 Jbeta primers. Only in-frame clones appear in the TCRdb table, and some are missing; sequencing was by immunoSEQ multiplex PCR. The data show about 200,000 clones, about 81% seen once. Study-wide findings and caveats: Associated with cytomegalovirus, according to the listing, were 150 to 200 TCR beta chains. Reportedly, TCR beta sequences accurately predicted HLA-A and HLA-B alleles in most subjects. Presence/absence comparisons presumed near-even sequencing depth among donors. Many donors shared some public TCRs, even though most TCR sequences were rare.

This TCR was recovered from a woman between 45 and 60 years old in good health and CMV-seropositive. The sample taken for sequencing was PBMCs.

CDR3 DNA: TGTGCCAGCAGTAGACAGGGGGCCTTAAAGGGCGAGCAGTACTTC. Protein product: CASSRQGALKGEQYF. V and J are TRBV6-5 and TRBJ2-5; 10 bases line up with TRBD1. The J call may be incorrect, as the DNA end agrees better with TRBJ2-7. Germline CDR1 MNHEY, CDR2 SVGAGI. The CDR3 spans 15 residues.